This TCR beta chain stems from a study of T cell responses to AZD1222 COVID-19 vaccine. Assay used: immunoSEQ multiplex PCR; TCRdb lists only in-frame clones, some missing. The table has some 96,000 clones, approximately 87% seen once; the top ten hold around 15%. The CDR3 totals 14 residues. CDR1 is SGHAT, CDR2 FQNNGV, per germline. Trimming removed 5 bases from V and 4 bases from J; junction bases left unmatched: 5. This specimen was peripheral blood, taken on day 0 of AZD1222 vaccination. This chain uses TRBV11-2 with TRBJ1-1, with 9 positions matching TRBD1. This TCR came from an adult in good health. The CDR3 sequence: CASSRSDRGTEAFF. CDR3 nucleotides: TGTGCCAGCAGCCGATCGGACAGGGGCACTGAAGCTTTCTTT.